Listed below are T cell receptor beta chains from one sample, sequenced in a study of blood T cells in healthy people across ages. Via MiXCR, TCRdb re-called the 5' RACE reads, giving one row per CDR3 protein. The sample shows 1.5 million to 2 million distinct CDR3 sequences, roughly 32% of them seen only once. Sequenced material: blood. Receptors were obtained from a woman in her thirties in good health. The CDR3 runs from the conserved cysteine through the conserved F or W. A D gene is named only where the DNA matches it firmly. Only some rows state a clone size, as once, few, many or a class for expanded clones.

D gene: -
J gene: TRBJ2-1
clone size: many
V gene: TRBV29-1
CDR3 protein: CSVVALGNEQFF

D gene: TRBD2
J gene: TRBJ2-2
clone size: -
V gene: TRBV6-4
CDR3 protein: CASSGSGSKTGELFF

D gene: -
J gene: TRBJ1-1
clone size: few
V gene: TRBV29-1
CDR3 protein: CSTYGYTDTEAFF

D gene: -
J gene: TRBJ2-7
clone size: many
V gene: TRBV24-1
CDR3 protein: CATAPGNTYEQYF

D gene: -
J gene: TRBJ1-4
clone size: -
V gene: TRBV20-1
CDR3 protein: CSVRATGEKLFF

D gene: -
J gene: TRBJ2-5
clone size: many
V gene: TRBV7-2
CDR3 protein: CASSLTVGETQYF

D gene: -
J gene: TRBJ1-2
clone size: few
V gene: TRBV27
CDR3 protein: CASSLTGSYYGYTF

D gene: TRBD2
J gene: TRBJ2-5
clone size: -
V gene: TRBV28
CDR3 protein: CAGSLWRGAVETQYF

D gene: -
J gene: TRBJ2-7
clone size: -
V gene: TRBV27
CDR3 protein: CTSSLFGGEQYF

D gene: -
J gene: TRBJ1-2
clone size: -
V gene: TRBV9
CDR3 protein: CASRRGPYGYTF

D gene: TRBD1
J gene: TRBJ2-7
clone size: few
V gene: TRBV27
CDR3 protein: CASSLAGGFEQYF

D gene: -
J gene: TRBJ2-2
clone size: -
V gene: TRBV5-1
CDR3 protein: CASSLVIGELFF

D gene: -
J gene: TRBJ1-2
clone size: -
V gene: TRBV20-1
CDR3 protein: CSARDQQGPNYGYTF

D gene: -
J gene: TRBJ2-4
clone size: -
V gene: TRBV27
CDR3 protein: CASSSITGTSRGEQYF

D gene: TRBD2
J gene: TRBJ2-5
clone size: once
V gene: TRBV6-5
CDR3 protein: CACSFSLAGGYETQYF

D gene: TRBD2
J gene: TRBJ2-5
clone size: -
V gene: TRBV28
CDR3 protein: CASSLSPGLAGGGETQYF

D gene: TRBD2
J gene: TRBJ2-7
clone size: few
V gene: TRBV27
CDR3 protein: CASSISAGSLYEQYF

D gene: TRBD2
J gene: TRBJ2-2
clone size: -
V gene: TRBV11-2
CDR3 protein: CASSLGLAGARGTGELFF

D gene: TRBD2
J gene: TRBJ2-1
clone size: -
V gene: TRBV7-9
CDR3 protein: CASSPEGLAGGHYNEQFF

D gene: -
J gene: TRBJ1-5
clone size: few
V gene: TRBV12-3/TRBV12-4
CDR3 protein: CASSLANTGYSNQPQHF

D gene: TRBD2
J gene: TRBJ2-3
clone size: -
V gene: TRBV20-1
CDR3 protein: CSALLAGVDTQYF

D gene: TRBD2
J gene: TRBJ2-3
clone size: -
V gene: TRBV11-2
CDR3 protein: CASSRKTSGISTDTQYF

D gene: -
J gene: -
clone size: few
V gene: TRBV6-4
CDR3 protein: CASSDYQGRSYEQYF

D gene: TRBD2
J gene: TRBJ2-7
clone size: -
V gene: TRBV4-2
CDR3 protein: CASSQENFSGGSSYEQYF

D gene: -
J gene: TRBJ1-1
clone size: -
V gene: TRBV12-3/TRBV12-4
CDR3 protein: CASSFELNTEAFF

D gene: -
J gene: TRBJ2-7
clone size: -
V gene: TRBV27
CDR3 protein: CASNPLGSYEQYF

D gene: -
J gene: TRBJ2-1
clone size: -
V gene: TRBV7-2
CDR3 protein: CACSSGDFTSYNEQFF

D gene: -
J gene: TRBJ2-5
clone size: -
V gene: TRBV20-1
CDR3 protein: CSARDAGGKTQYF

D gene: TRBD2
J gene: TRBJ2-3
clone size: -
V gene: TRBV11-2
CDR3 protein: CASSLRPGTSGSRGDTQYF

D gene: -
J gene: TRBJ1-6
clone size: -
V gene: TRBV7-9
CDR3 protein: CASSLEDGGSPRHF

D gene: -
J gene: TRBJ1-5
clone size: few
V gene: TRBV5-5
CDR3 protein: CASSPSGTYNQPQHF

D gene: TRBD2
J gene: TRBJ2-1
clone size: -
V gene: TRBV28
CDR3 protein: CAGSLLLGTSVSNEQFF

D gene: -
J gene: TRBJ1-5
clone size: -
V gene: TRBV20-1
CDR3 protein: CSASSEVFQPQHF

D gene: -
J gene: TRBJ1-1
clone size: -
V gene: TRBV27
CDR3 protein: CASSLSGGSGAFF

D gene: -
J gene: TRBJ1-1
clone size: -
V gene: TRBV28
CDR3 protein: CASSRPTERYTEAFF

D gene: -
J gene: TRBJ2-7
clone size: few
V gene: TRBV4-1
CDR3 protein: CASSQVWTFDSSAHEQYF

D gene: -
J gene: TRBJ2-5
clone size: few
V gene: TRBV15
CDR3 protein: CATSRGGQQETQYF

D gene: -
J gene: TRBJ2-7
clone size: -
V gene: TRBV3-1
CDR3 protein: CASSQESGLYEQYF

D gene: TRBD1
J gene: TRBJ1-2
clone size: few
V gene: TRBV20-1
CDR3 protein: CSARDPGQGHGYTF

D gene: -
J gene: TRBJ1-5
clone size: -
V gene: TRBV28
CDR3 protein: CASRQGHGNQPQHF

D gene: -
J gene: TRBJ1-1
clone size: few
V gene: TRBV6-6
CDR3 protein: CASSTGSGTEAFF

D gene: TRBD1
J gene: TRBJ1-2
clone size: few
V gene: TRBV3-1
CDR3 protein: CASSFGQVANYGYTF

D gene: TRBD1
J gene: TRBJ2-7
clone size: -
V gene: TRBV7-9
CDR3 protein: CASSQPGQGPEQYF

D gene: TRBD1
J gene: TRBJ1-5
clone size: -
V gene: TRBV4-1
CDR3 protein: CASSLRAGTGGGQPQHF

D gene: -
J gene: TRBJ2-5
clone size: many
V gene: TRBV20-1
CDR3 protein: CSATKGWQETQYF

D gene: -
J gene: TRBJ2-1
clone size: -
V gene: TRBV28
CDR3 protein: CASSQRQSNEQFF

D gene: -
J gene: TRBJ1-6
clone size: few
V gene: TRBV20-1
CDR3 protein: CSAPQGPGSPLHF

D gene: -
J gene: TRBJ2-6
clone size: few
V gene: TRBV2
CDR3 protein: CASSEGAAGANVLTF

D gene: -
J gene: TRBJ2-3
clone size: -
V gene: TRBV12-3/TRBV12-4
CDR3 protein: CASSLEGRSADTQYF

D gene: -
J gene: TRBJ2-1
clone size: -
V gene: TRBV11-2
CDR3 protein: CASSNTGGGDFYNGQFF

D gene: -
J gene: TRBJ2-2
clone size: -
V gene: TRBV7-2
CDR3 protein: CASSLFAVTNTGELFF

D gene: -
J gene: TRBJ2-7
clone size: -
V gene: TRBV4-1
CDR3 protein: CASSQDPQGGTHSYEQYF

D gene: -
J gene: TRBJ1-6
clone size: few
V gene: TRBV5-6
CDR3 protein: CASSQTGDTGCSPLHF